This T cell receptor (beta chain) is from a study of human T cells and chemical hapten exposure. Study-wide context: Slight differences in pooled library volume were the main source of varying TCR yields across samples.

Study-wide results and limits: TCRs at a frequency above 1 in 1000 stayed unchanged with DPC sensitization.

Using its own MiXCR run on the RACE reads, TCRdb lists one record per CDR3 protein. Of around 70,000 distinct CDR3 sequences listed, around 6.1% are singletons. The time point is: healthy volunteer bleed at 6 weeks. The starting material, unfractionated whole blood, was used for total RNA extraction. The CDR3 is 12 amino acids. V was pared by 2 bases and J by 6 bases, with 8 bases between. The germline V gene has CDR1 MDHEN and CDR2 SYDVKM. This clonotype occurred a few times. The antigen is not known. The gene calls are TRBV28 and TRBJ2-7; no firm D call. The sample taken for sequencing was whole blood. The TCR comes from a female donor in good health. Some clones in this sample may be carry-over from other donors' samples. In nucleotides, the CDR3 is TGTGCCAGCAGTTTACAACGGAGCGAGCAGTACTTC. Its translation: CASSLQRSEQYF.